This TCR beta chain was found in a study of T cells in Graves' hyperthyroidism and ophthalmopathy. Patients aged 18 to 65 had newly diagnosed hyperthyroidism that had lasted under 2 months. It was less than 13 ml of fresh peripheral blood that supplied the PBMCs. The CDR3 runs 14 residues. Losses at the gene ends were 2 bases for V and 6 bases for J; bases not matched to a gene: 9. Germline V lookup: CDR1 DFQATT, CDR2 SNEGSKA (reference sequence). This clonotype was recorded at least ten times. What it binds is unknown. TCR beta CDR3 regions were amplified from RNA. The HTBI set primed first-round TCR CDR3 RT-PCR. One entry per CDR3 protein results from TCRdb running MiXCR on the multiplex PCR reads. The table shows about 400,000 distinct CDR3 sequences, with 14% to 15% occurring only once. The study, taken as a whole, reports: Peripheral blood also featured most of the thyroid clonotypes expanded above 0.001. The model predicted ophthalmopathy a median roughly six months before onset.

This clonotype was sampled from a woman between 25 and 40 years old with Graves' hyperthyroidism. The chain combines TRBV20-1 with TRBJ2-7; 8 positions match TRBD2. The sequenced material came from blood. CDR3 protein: CSARFQREFSEQYF. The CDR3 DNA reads TGCAGTGCTAGATTCCAGCGGGAGTTTTCCGAGCAGTACTTC.